This T cell receptor (beta chain) was recorded in a study of T cell repertoires in cytomegalovirus infection. About the study: In the study, CMV epitopes included recently identified HLA-C-restricted and well-studied HLA-B-restricted ones. Matching HLA type and CMV infection were both indicated by public TCR beta signatures. Whole-study results and caveats: Identification of carriers of CMV plus the relevant HLA was performed using cumulative public TCR beta family frequency.

The germline CDR1 and CDR2 sequences are MNHNS and SASEGT. The CDR3 has 13 residues. TCRdb analysed the reads with MiXCR anew, one entry per CDR3 protein. Among hundreds of thousands of distinct CDR3 sequences listed, approximately 31% were seen once. As for this clonotype: As yet, its antigen is unknown.

Sequencing was performed on cultured CD8+ T cells from PBMCs, taken from culture after CMV antigen stimulation. The origin of this receptor is a human donor in good health (CMV status not recorded). Some clones in this sample may be carry-over from other donors' samples. The genes are TRBV6-1 and TRBJ1-1; D gene ambiguous. The CDR3 sequence: CAQRSFGNTEAFF. The CDR3 DNA reads as TGTGCGCAACGGTCCTTTGGGAACACTGAAGCTTTCTTT.